The 13 T cell receptor beta chains given below trace back to one sample, sequenced in a study of blood T cell repertoires in COVID-19. Sequenced by immunoSEQ multiplex PCR; TCRdb stores in-frame clones only, minus some. This sample has about 180,000 clones, with roughly 84% found just once. The sequenced sample was peripheral blood. These receptors were taken from a woman aged 60 to 75 with acute or convalescent COVID-19.

The chain recombines TRBV6-2 or TRBV6-3 with TRBJ1-2; D gene unclear. Germline V gene sequence: CDR1 MNHEY, CDR2 SVGEGT. The V and J ends lost 5 bases and 5 bases respectively, with 15 bases between them. This CDR3 spans 14 amino acids. CDR3 sequence: CASSPVKGGYGYTF. CDR3 coding DNA: TGTGCCAGCAGTCCCGTAAAAGGAGGGTATGGCTACACCTTC.

The chain joins TRBV12-3 or TRBV12-4 to TRBJ1-2; D is ambiguous. CDR3 length: 12 residues. V lost 5 bases, J lost 4 bases, and 8 bases lay in between. This CDR3 is CASSPGSYGYTF. Written as DNA, the CDR3 is TGTGCCAGCAGTCCGGGTAGCTATGGCTACACCTTC.

This chain connects TRBV10-3 to TRBJ2-1; TRBD2 matches 11 bases. Per germline, CDR1 ENHRY and CDR2 SYGVKD. V shed 3 bases and J 4 bases; nucleotides not matched to a gene: 5. The CDR3 runs to 16 residues. This CDR3 reads CAISERLAGPYNEQFF. The CDR3, as DNA: TGTGCCATCAGTGAAAGACTAGCGGGGCCTTACAATGAGCAGTTCTTC.

The CDR3 sequence: CASSDLGQGDVETQYF. The CDR3 DNA reads as TGTGCCAGCAGTGACCTGGGACAGGGGGATGTGGAGACCCAGTACTTC. V and J are TRBV6-4 and TRBJ2-5, with TRBD1 matching 11 bases. Trimming took 2 bases from V and 5 from J; bases not matched to a gene: 7. Germline assignment: CDR1 MRHNA and CDR2 SNTAGT. The CDR3 consists of 16 residues.

This clone appeared a few times. The gene calls are TRBV5-5 and TRBJ1-2, with a tentative D call TRBD1 (5 bases). Germline CDR1 reads SGHKS; CDR2 reads YYEKEE (reference sequence). The ends were cut back, 1 base at V and 3 bases at J, with 7 bases in the middle. The CDR3 totals 13 residues. The CDR3 region has the DNA TGTGCCAGCAGCTTGTTAGGGGACTATGGCTACACCTTC. Its protein product is CASSLLGDYGYTF.

Concerning this clone: The germline gene is not matched at one end of the junction; a read error may be the cause. DNA for the CDR3: TGTGCCATCAGTAGGGATACAGGGAAAAGCTTTTTC. Residues: CAISRDTGKSFF. This chain links TRBV10-3 with TRBJ1-2; maybe TRBD1 (6 bases). Germline-derived CDR1 and CDR2 are ENHRY and SYGVKD. This CDR3 comprises 12 residues.

The chain links TRBV6-1 to TRBJ2-2; 10 bases agree with TRBD1. Germline values: CDR1 MNHNS, CDR2 SASEGT. J was trimmed by 10 bases and V by 3 bases; bases with no gene match: 2. This CDR3 is built from 13 residues. The CDR3 spells CASSEDRGSELFF. Written as DNA, the CDR3 is TGTGCCAGCAGTGAGGACAGGGGGTCGGAGCTGTTTTTT.

The chain couples TRBV21-1 to TRBJ2-1; TRBD2 is the table's D call, not checked against the DNA. TRBV21-1 corresponds to a pseudogene. There are 16 residues in the CDR3. The CDR3 DNA sequence: TGTGCCACCCCGACTAGCGGGGGGGCCAGATACAATGAGCAGTTCTTC. Amino acid sequence: CATPTSGGARYNEQFF.

The J gene is TRBJ2-1, the V gene TRBV3-1 (or the pseudogene TRBV3-2), with 9 bases fitting TRBD2. V lost 1 base to trimming and J lost 8 bases; unmatched junction nucleotides: 9. Germline V gene sequence: CDR1 LGHDT, CDR2 YNNKEL (reference sequence). There are 16 residues in the CDR3. DNA of the CDR3: TGTGCCAGCAGCCAAGGGGTAAGCGGGGGGCCCTATGAGCAGTTCTTC. Its protein is CASSQGVSGGPYEQFF.

V gene TRBV19 combines with J gene TRBJ2-1, with 7 nucleotides matching TRBD2. CDR3 length equals 15 residues. Looked up from germline, CDR1 is LNHDA and CDR2 is SQIVND (reference sequence). After removal of 3 bases from V and 2 bases from J, the junction contained 4 bases not matched to a gene. CDR3 nucleotides: TGTGCCAGTAGTATTACGAGCGGGGCCTACAATGAGCAGTTCTTC. This encodes CASSITSGAYNEQFF.

This chain uses TRBV18 with TRBJ2-4, with 10 bases identical to TRBD1. Unmatched junction bases numbered 4, after V lost 2 bases and J lost 6 bases. The CDR3 has 15 residues. CDR1 is KGHSH, CDR2 LQKENI, per germline. Written as DNA, the CDR3 is TGTGCCAGCTCACCAGGGACAGGGGAGGCAAACATTCAGTACTTC. Its translation is CASSPGTGEANIQYF.

This clone was seen a single time. The chain employs TRBV6-2 or TRBV6-3 and TRBJ2-7, with D perhaps matching TRBD1 (6 bases). V was trimmed by 4 bases and J by 2 bases, leaving 15 bases between them. Germline assignment: CDR1 MNHEY and CDR2 SVGEGT. This CDR3 is built from 15 residues. CDR3 in DNA: TGTGCCAGCAGTTCCTACGACAGGTCTACCTACGAGCAGTACTTC. Amino acids: CASSSYDRSTYEQYF.

J is TRBJ1-1 and V is TRBV7-3; 9 nucleotides agree with TRBD1. The CDR3 extends over 15 amino acids. The junction had 5 bases not matched to a gene; V was cut back by 5 bases and J by 1 base. Germline CDR1 is SGHTA and CDR2 is FQGTGA. CDR3 amino acids: CASSPQQGANTEAFF. CDR3 nucleotides: TGTGCCAGCAGCCCCCAACAGGGGGCGAACACTGAAGCTTTCTTT.